The clone carrying this T cell receptor beta chain was seen only a few times. As yet, its antigen is unknown. TCR cDNA was made by 5'RACE template switching, adding a universal primer site and UMIs. MiXCR was run by TCRdb on the 5' RACE reads, yielding one entry per CDR3 protein. The data hold 250,000 to 300,000 distinct CDR3 sequences, with 8.7% observed a single time. The V segment lost 4 bases and the J segment 5 bases; nucleotides outside the gene matches: 5. The CDR3 length is 15 residues. Germline values: CDR1 SGHRS, CDR2 YFSETQ. This sample was included in a study of T cells after yellow fever vaccination. Study observations and caveats: Just a small share of clonotypes turned up in the CD4 compartment as well as the CD8 compartment. Post-booster reappearance was seen for most primary-vaccination clones (around 96% CD4, around 88% CD8).

The V call is TRBV5-1, the J call TRBJ2-5; 13 positions match TRBD2. The receptor was derived from a man between 18 and 29 years old who received the YFV17D yellow fever vaccine. Specimen: CD4+ T cells sorted from PBMCs, collected 5 days after the yellow fever booster vaccination. In DNA, the CDR3 is TGCGCCAGCAGCAACCGGACTAGCGGGGGTGAGACCCAGTACTTC. Translated: CASSNRTSGGETQYF.